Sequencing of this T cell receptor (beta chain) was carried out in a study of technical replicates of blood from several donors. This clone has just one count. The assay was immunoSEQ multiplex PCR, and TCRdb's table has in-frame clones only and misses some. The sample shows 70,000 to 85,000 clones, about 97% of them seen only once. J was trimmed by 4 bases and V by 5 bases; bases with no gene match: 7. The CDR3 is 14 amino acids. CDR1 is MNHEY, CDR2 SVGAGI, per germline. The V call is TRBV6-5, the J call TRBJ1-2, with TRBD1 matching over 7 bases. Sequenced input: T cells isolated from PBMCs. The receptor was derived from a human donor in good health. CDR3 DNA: TGTGCCAGCAGTGTAATGACAGGGTTCTATGGCTACACCTTC. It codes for CASSVMTGFYGYTF.